Each of the 32 T cell receptor beta chains below was sequenced from the same sample in a study of CD8 T cells in ankylosing spondylitis. Using its own MiXCR run on the 5' RACE reads, TCRdb lists one record per CDR3 protein. The sample has some 130,000 distinct CDR3 sequences; roughly an eighth are singletons. The specimen sequenced was blood, either unsorted or a sorted T cell fraction (not recorded which). Receptors originate from a female donor with ankylosing spondylitis or in good health (not recorded which).

This clonotype was recorded at least ten times. V gene TRBV5-1 combines with J gene TRBJ2-6, with unresolved D. CDR1 SGHRS and CDR2 YFSETQ come from the germline V gene. The CDR3 contains 16 residues. Trimming took off 0 bases at V and 2 bases at J, with 9 bases between the two ends. Here the CDR3 reads CASSLELVAGANVLTF. The CDR3 region has the DNA TGCGCCAGCAGCTTGGAACTGGTGGCTGGGGCCAACGTCCTGACTTTC.

This clonotype was detected ten times or more. This chain joins TRBV12-3 or TRBV12-4 and TRBJ2-3; tentatively, D is TRBD2 (6 bases). This CDR3 has 13 amino acids. The germline V and J ends were trimmed by 4 bases and 4 bases, with 9 bases remaining between them. CDR3 protein: CASSYGEADTQYF. In DNA, the CDR3 is TGTGCCAGCAGTTACGGGGAGGCAGATACGCAGTATTTT.

The table lists this clonotype with many counts. CDR3 protein: CASSPGTSNEKLFF. In DNA, the CDR3 is TGCGCCAGCAGCCCCGGGACGAGTAATGAAAAACTGTTTTTT. The chain is built from TRBV10-2 and TRBJ1-4, with TRBD1 as a possible D gene (5 bases). CDR3 length equals 14 residues. Germline V gene lookup returns CDR1 WSHSY and CDR2 SAAADI. V dropped 6 bases and J dropped 4 bases, with 12 bases sitting between them.

On this clonotype: This may stem from a read error, because a much larger clone lies one nucleotide away. This sequence joins TRBV15 and TRBJ1-5; TRBD1 aligns across 9 bases. CDR3 length: 16 residues. Germline CDR1 LNHNV, CDR2 YYDKDF (reference sequence). The chain's CDR3 is CATSPRTGVINRPQHF. CDR3 DNA sequence: TGTGCCACCAGCCCACGGACAGGGGTCATCAATCGGCCCCAGCATTTT.

This clonotype was recorded many times. This sequence joins TRBV5-5 and TRBJ1-1; D is possibly TRBD1 (6 bases). V was pared by 1 base and J by 1 base, with 11 bases between. CDR3 length: 15 residues. The germline V gene encodes CDR1 SGHKS and CDR2 YYEKEE (reference sequence). The CDR3 is CASSLRGNGNTEAFF. CDR3 nucleotides: TGTGCCAGCAGCTTGAGGGGGAATGGGAACACTGAAGCTTTCTTT.

There are many counts of this clonotype. V gene TRBV2 combines with J gene TRBJ2-7; D possibly uses TRBD1 or TRBD2 (5 bases each). Trimming left V 3 bases short and J 9 bases short, with 9 bases between. The germline V gene has CDR1 SNHLY and CDR2 FYNNEI. There are 11 residues in the CDR3. In DNA form, the CDR3 reads TGTGCCAGCAGTGAGAGGGACGCGCAGTACTTC. Protein product: CASSERDAQYF.

At least ten counts were recorded for this clonotype. The chain has TRBV9 and TRBJ1-1; the D is unclear. V lost 4 bases and J lost 0, with 16 bases in between. The CDR3 has 16 amino acids. Germline V CDR1 and CDR2: SGDLS, YYNGEE. Here the CDR3 reads CASSPSGLIMNTEAFF. The DNA for the CDR3 is TGTGCCAGCAGCCCTAGTGGGCTGATCATGAACACTGAAGCTTTCTTT. The full variable domain, with the rest looked up from reference TRBV9 and TRBJ1-1, is DSGVTQTPKHLITATGQRVTLRCSPRSGDLSVYWYQQSLDQGLQFLIQYYNGEERAKGNILERFSAQQFPDLHSELNLSSLELGDSALYFCASSPSGLIMNTEAFFGQGTRLTVV.

This clonotype was counted ten times or more. The V and J genes are TRBV5-1 and TRBJ2-2; 7 nucleotides match TRBD2. Unmatched junction bases numbered 6, after V lost 6 bases and J lost 1 base. CDR3 length: 15 residues. Germline CDR1 and CDR2: SGHRS and YFSETQ. CDR3 DNA: TGCGCCAGCACAGTCGGGGGGATGAACACCGGGGAGCTGTTTTTT. Protein sequence: CASTVGGMNTGELFF.

This clonotype was seen many times. The V call is TRBV27, the J call TRBJ2-5; D gene ambiguous. The CDR3 loop spans 16 amino acids. Per the germline V gene, CDR1 is MNHEY and CDR2 is SMNVEV (reference sequence). The V end was cut by 4 bases, the J end by 4 bases, with 19 bases between. The CDR3, as DNA: TGTGCCAGCAGTTCTTTTAACACGGATAGGGCAGAGACCCAGTACTTC. Its translation is CASSSFNTDRAETQYF.

This clonotype was seen ten or more times. The rearrangement uses TRBV27 and TRBJ2-7; no definite D call. The CDR3 extends over 12 amino acids. Germline values: CDR1 MNHEY, CDR2 SMNVEV (reference sequence). The V end was cut by 3 bases, the J end by 2 bases, with 5 bases between. In DNA, the CDR3 is TGTGCCAGCAGTTTGTCTCCCTACGAGCAGTACTTC. It specifies CASSLSPYEQYF.

This clonotype came up many times. The chain employs TRBV5-5 and TRBJ2-2; TRBD2 matches 11 bases. The CDR3 is 18 amino acids. J gave up 4 bases and V 3 bases, and 11 bases lay outside the gene matches. From germline, CDR1 is SGHKS and CDR2 YYEKEE (reference sequence). In DNA form, the CDR3 reads TGTGCCAGCAGCTCCCACGGACTAGCGGGTTCACTCACCGGGGAGCTGTTTTTT. Residues: CASSSHGLAGSLTGELFF.

This clonotype has a count of ten or more. This chain links TRBV7-2 with TRBJ2-5; no definite D call. The CDR3 extends over 15 amino acids. Germline V gene lookup returns CDR1 SGHTA and CDR2 FQGNSA. The V gene lost 4 bases and the J gene lost 4 bases, with 16 bases spanning the gap. In nucleotides, the CDR3 is TGTGCCAGCAGCTCACCGGTGACGAGGTTAGAGACCCAGTACTTC. Translating gives CASSSPVTRLETQYF.

This sequence joins TRBV7-6 and TRBJ2-1; 12 positions agree with TRBD2. The ends lost 4 bases at V and 6 bases at J; junction bases unmatched: 10. The germline V gene has CDR1 SGHVS and CDR2 FNYEAQ. The CDR3 totals 17 residues. The CDR3 reads CASSSLAGGLGGNEQFF. The DNA for the CDR3 is TGTGCCAGCAGCTCTCTAGCGGGGGGGCTAGGGGGCAATGAGCAGTTCTTC.

The chain couples TRBV30 to TRBJ1-5, with 8 bases matching TRBD1. Trimming took 4 bases from V and 4 from J; bases not matched to a gene: 3. The CDR3 spans 13 residues. Germline V lookup: CDR1 GTSNPN, CDR2 SVGIG (reference sequence). CDR3 protein: CAWTGGPNQPQHF. CDR3 nucleotide sequence: TGTGCCTGGACAGGGGGCCCGAATCAGCCCCAGCATTTT.

CDR3 residues: CTSSSTGNSPLHF. CDR3 nucleotides: TGTACCAGCAGCTCGACTGGTAATTCACCCCTCCACTTT. This chain connects TRBV7-2 to TRBJ1-6; no definite D call. CDR1 is SGHTA, CDR2 FQGNSA, per germline. The CDR3 sequence is 13 residues long. Trimming took off 4 bases at V and 6 bases at J, with 7 bases between the two ends.

This clonotype was observed many times. The CDR3, as DNA: TGCAGCGGTGACGACGCGAACACCGGGGAGCTGTTTTTT. This sequence encodes CSGDDANTGELFF. This chain connects TRBV29-1 to TRBJ2-2; no clear D. This CDR3 has 13 residues. Germline V lookup: CDR1 SQVTM, CDR2 ANQGSEA. V dropped 7 bases and J dropped 0 bases, with 9 bases sitting between them.

There are many counts of this clonotype. This sequence joins TRBV5-6 and TRBJ2-4, with a tentative D call TRBD1 (6 bases). V was cut by 2 bases and J by 2 bases, with 14 bases left in between. Germline CDR1 reads SGHDT; CDR2 reads YYEEEE. The CDR3 runs to 16 residues. The CDR3 DNA reads as TGTGCCAGCAGCTTACTGGACAGTCCTCCCAAAAACATTCAGTACTTC. This translates into CASSLLDSPPKNIQYF.

For this clonotype: At one of its ends the junction is not consistent with the germline gene, which may arise from a read error. The chain joins TRBV5-1 to TRBJ2-2; no reliable D call. Germline CDR1 reads SGHRS; CDR2 reads YFSETQ. This CDR3 comprises 13 residues. The chain's CDR3 is CPSRSQDTGELFF. For the CDR3, the DNA is TGCCCCAGCAGGTCTCAGGACACCGGGGAGCTGTTTTTT.

The J gene is TRBJ2-3, the V gene TRBV6-1; 7 bases match TRBD2. The CDR3 has 14 amino acids. CDR1 and CDR2 from the germline V gene are MNHNS and SASEGT. V shed 6 bases and J 2 bases; nucleotides not matched to a gene: 5. CDR3 nucleotides: TGTGCCAGCAGCCAGACTAGCATCACAGATACGCAGTATTTT. Its translation is CASSQTSITDTQYF.

The chain has TRBV7-6 and TRBJ2-5, with no clear D. The CDR3 totals 14 residues. The V and J ends lost 1 base and 1 base respectively, with 7 bases between them. Germline assignment: CDR1 SGHVS and CDR2 FNYEAQ. The CDR3 sequence: CASSLGAVQETQYF. CDR3 sequence (DNA): TGTGCCAGCAGCTTAGGTGCGGTCCAAGAGACCCAGTACTTC.

Concerning this clonotype: A much larger clone differs from this one at a single base, so this may be a read error. V and J are TRBV12-3 or TRBV12-4 and TRBJ2-6; the match to TRBD1 covers 10 bases. The CDR3 is 17 amino acids. The DNA for the CDR3 is TGTGCCAGCACCCCGGGACAGGGGATCTCTGAGGCCAACGTCCTGACTTTC. Residues: CASTPGQGISEANVLTF.

There are many counts of this clonotype. V usage is TRBV10-3 and J usage is TRBJ1-1, with a possible D match to TRBD1 (6 bases). V lost 5 bases and J lost 1, with 8 bases in between. Germline CDR1 and CDR2: ENHRY and SYGVKD. The CDR3 length is 13 residues. As DNA, the CDR3 is TGTGCCATCAGTAGACAGGAGAACACTGAAGCTTTCTTT. Translating gives CAISRQENTEAFF.

The sample holds many counts of this clonotype. This chain joins TRBV20-1 and TRBJ1-1; D may be TRBD1 (5 bases). This CDR3 contains 15 residues. The V and J ends lost 3 bases and 1 base respectively, with 15 bases between them. Germline CDR1 DFQATT, CDR2 SNEGSKA (reference sequence). CDR3 residues: CSASGTGGWNTEAFF. CDR3 nucleotide sequence: TGCAGTGCTAGCGGGACGGGGGGATGGAACACTGAAGCTTTCTTT.

In this sample, this clonotype turned up a few times. With a much larger clone just one base away, this may be a read error. This chain joins TRBV24-1 and TRBJ2-1; 12 bases agree with TRBD2. Unmatched junction bases numbered 10, after V lost 3 bases and J lost 2 bases. Germline lookup yields CDR1 KGHDR and CDR2 SFDVKD. The CDR3 sequence is 19 residues long. The CDR3 DNA reads as TGTGCCACCAGTGATATCCCGACTAGCGGGAGAAACCCCTACAATGAGCAGTTCTTC. It specifies CATSDIPTSGRNPYNEQFF.

Concerning this clonotype: With a much larger clone just one base away, this may be a read error. This chain joins TRBV6-2 or TRBV6-3 and TRBJ1-1; 10 bases agree with TRBD1. The germline V gene encodes CDR1 MNHEY and CDR2 SVGEGT. This CDR3 spans 11 amino acids. CDR3 protein: CASQDRGNALF. CDR3 sequence (DNA): TGTGCCAGCCAGGACAGGGGGAATGCTCTCTTT.

There are many counts of this clonotype. This chain uses TRBV14 with TRBJ1-4, with D tentatively TRBD1 (5 bases). Germline lookup yields CDR1 SGHDN and CDR2 FVKESK. This CDR3 has 15 residues. Trimming pared 5 bases from V and 0 bases from J, leaving 10 bases between. CDR3 sequence reads: CASSKVGATNEKLFF. The CDR3 DNA is TGTGCCAGCAGCAAAGTGGGGGCAACTAATGAAAAACTGTTTTTT.

This clonotype has ten or more counts. V usage is TRBV7-3 and J usage is TRBJ2-1, with TRBD2 matching over 13 bases. The CDR3 is 14 amino acids. Germline V CDR1 and CDR2: SGHTA, FQGTGA. V lost 6 bases and J lost 7; bases outside the gene matches: 3. DNA of the CDR3: TGTGCCAGCAGACTAGCGGGGGGGCAAAATGAGCAGTTCTTC. Its protein product is CASRLAGGQNEQFF. The variable domain in full, completed from reference TRBV7-3 and TRBJ2-1, reads GAGVSQTPSNKVTEKGKYVELRCDPISGHTALYWYRQSLGQGPEFLIYFQGTGAADDSGLPNDRFFAVRPEGSVSTLKIQRTERGDSAVYLCASRLAGGQNEQFFGPGTRLTVL.

The rearrangement uses TRBV30 and TRBJ2-7; D possibly corresponds to TRBD1 (7 bases). The length of the CDR3 is 13 residues. Per the germline V gene, CDR1 is GTSNPN and CDR2 is SVGIG (reference sequence). With 5 bases removed from V and 2 bases from J, the gap between germline ends came to 13 bases. The CDR3 DNA is TGTGCCTGGGCGGGACAGAACCCCTACGAGCAGTACTTC. This sequence encodes CAWAGQNPYEQYF. Together with reference TRBV30 and TRBJ2-7, the CDR3 gives the full variable domain: SQTIHQWPATLVQPVGSPLSLECTVEGTSNPNLYWYRQAAGRGLQLLFYSVGIGQISSEVPQNLSASRPQDRQFILSSKKLLLSDSGFYLCAWAGQNPYEQYFGPGTRLTVT.

This clonotype was seen repeatedly, ten times or more. The chain links TRBV20-1 to TRBJ2-1, with 9 bases lining up with TRBD2. V shed 4 bases and J 5 bases; nucleotides not matched to a gene: 3. CDR1 is DFQATT, CDR2 SNEGSKA, per germline (reference sequence). The CDR3 consists of 13 residues. The DNA for the CDR3 is TGCAGTGCTATGCGGGGGGGCCACAATGAGCAGTTCTTC. Residues: CSAMRGGHNEQFF.

The V call is TRBV7-2, the J call TRBJ1-5; D possibly corresponds to TRBD1 (6 bases). The germline V gene encodes CDR1 SGHTA and CDR2 FQGNSA. CDR3 size: 14 residues. With 5 bases removed from V and 4 bases from J, the gap between germline ends came to 12 bases. Here the CDR3 DNA reads TGTGCCAGCAGCACGGACAGTCGGAATCAGCCCCAGCATTTT. Translation: CASSTDSRNQPQHF. Full variable domain (remainder filled in from reference TRBV7-2 and TRBJ1-5): GAGVSQSPSNKVTEKGKDVELRCDPISGHTALYWYRQSLGQGLEFLIYFQGNSAPDKSGLPSDRFSAERTGGSVSTLTIQRTQQEDSAVYLCASSTDSRNQPQHFGDGTRLSIL.

This clonotype appeared many times. The rearrangement uses TRBV29-1 and TRBJ1-1; D unclear. Germline V gene lookup returns CDR1 SQVTM and CDR2 ANQGSEA. The CDR3 runs 11 residues. V lost 4 bases and J 6 bases, leaving 9 bases between the germline ends. CDR3 sequence (DNA): TGCAGCGTTGGGGAGGGTGCTGAAGCTTTCTTT. Amino acid sequence: CSVGEGAEAFF.

The chain has TRBV7-2 and TRBJ2-7; weak D call: TRBD2 (6 bases). V shed 1 base and J shed 2 bases, with 9 bases lying between them. CDR1 and CDR2 (germline): SGHTA, FQGNSA. This CDR3 is built from 14 residues. CDR3 coding DNA: TGTGCCAGCAGCTTAGGGACTACCCCCTACGAGCAGTACTTC. It specifies CASSLGTTPYEQYF.